A single T cell receptor (beta chain) is shown here with its context. The data originate from a study of T cell repertoires in cytomegalovirus infection. MiXCR was run by TCRdb on the reads, yielding one entry per CDR3 protein. The sample lists 310,000 or so distinct CDR3 sequences, about 26% occurring once. The germline CDR1 and CDR2 sequences are SGHNT and YYREEE (reference sequence). The CDR3 is 16 amino acids. V was shortened by 0 bases and J by 5 bases, with 15 bases between the two germline ends. The sample taken for sequencing was PBMCs. The chain recombines TRBV5-4 with TRBJ2-1; D gene unclear. The sequence derives from a human donor in good health (CMV status not recorded). Some clones in this sample may be carry-over from other donors' samples. The CDR3 loop is CASSLAIRAADNEQFF. The CDR3 nucleotides are TGTGCCAGCAGCTTGGCGATCCGGGCGGCCGACAATGAGCAGTTCTTC. Full variable domain (remainder filled in from reference TRBV5-4 and TRBJ2-1): ETGVTQSPTHLIKTRGQQVTLRCSSQSGHNTVSWYQQALGQGPQFIFQYYREEENGRGNFPPRFSGLQFPNYSSELNVNALELDDSALYLCASSLAIRAADNEQFFGPGTRLTVL.